This T cell receptor (beta chain) was sequenced in a study of shared clonotypes between healthy human individuals. Overall study context: Ranging from 18 to 49 in age, donors were a couple of women and three men.

Unsorted samples, those not sorted, used approximately 100 million PBMCs for genomic DNA. This clone showed up just a few times. The CDR3 sequence is 14 residues long. V was clipped by 0 bases and J by 6 bases, with 11 bases between them. Germline CDR1 is MNHEY and CDR2 is SVGAGI. The test was conducted at deep level. Original processing methods: ImmunoSEQ supplied junction-only sequences lacking quality scores, so filtering was different. Using immunoSEQ multiplex PCR, the repertoire was profiled, and TCRdb retains in-frame clones only, with some absent. V and J calls and clone size are those listed in that table; D and trimming were worked out from the DNA. The repertoire holds 550,000 to 600,000 clones, with around 77% as singletons.

Sequencing used PBMCs. The chain is built from TRBV6-5 and TRBJ2-5; D possibly corresponds to TRBD2 (5 bases). This TCR derives from a woman between 35 and 50 years old in good health. Some clones in this sample may be carry-over from other donors' samples. CDR3 loop: CASSYSGSVQTQYF. CDR3 DNA: TGTGCCAGCAGTTACTCGGGTAGCGTACAGACCCAGTACTTC.